This T cell receptor beta chain comes out of a study of shared clonotypes between healthy human individuals. Each of the donors was a healthy adult who was HIV-negative and had not had a recent acute infection or vaccination. This table comes from immunoSEQ multiplex PCR, and its TCRdb copy is limited to in-frame clones, with some not included. The data contain 2 million to 2.5 million clones, under 95% of them singletons. With 5 bases removed from V and 2 bases from J, the gap between germline ends came to 26 bases. The germline gives CDR1 KGHSH, CDR2 LQKENI. This CDR3 comprises 19 residues. Input material: naive CD4+ T cells from PBMCs. Stated subset: CD45RA+ positively selected. The V gene is TRBV18, the J gene TRBJ2-3; D might be TRBD1 or TRBD2, each matching 5 bases. This sequence was found in a man between 18 and 29 years old in good health. Some clones in this sample may be carry-over from other donors' samples. CDR3 amino acids: CASSIAGTALRGYTDTQYF. The CDR3 bases are TGTGCCAGCTCAATTGCCGGGACGGCTCTCCGCGGATACACAGATACGCAGTATTTT.